Below are 14 T cell receptor beta chains sequenced from a single sample in a study of blood T cell repertoires in COVID-19. Assay: immunoSEQ multiplex PCR; the TCRdb copy retains only in-frame clones and omits some. The sample lists nearly 25,000 clones; around 81% were seen once. Sequencing was performed on peripheral blood. These receptors all stem from a man in his 70s with acute or convalescent COVID-19.

The gene calls are TRBV5-6 and TRBJ1-1; no reliable D call. Germline CDR1 is SGHDT and CDR2 is YYEEEE. CDR3 length: 15 residues. V lost 0 bases, J lost 5 bases, and 14 bases lay in between. The CDR3 spells CASSLVYRETTEAFF. The CDR3 nucleotides are TGTGCCAGCAGCTTGGTGTATCGGGAAACTACTGAAGCTTTCTTT.

CDR3 bases: TGTGCCAGCAGCGCCGCAACAGGGCGACTCTCTGGAAACACCATATATTTT. Its protein is CASSAATGRLSGNTIYF. The chain uses TRBV9 and TRBJ1-3; D might be TRBD1 (6 bases). Per the germline V gene, CDR1 is SGDLS and CDR2 is YYNGEE. This CDR3 region has 17 residues. Trimming took 3 bases from V and 0 from J, leaving 16 bases between them.

V is TRBV6-6 and J is TRBJ2-3; 9 nucleotides line up with TRBD1. The germline gives CDR1 MNHNY, CDR2 SVGAGI (reference sequence). The CDR3 contains 15 residues. J gave up 5 bases and V 6 bases, and 9 bases lay outside the gene matches. In DNA form, the CDR3 reads TGTGCCAGCAGCCCGGGACAGGGAAGGAAAGATACGCAGTATTTT. Its protein product is CASSPGQGRKDTQYF.

This clone was seen once. The chain recombines TRBV7-2 with TRBJ1-5; TRBD1 agrees at 7 bases. This CDR3 has 15 amino acids. The trim removed 4 bases at V and 4 bases at J, leaving 7 bases unmatched. Germline V CDR1 and CDR2: SGHTA, FQGNSA. DNA for the CDR3: TGTGCCAGCAGCTCCATTTCAGGGGGTAATCAGCCCCAGCATTTT. It codes for CASSSISGGNQPQHF.

This sequence joins TRBV6-5 and TRBJ2-7; 8 positions match TRBD2. Germline V gene lookup returns CDR1 MNHEY and CDR2 SVGAGI. The CDR3 extends over 12 amino acids. V dropped 11 bases and J dropped 5; count of bases not matched to a gene: 8. DNA of the CDR3: TGTGCCGCCCGGGGGGGAGAGAACGAGCAGTACTTC. Protein sequence: CAARGGENEQYF.

The chain employs TRBV4-1 and TRBJ1-2; D is undetermined. In germline, CDR1 is MGHRA, CDR2 YSYEKL. The CDR3 spans 13 residues. V was pared by 3 bases and J by 0 bases, with 5 bases between. The CDR3 DNA reads TGCGCCAGCAGCCAGGCCACTAACTATGGCTACACCTTC. It specifies CASSQATNYGYTF.

This chain connects TRBV18 to TRBJ2-2, with 9 bases lining up with TRBD2. Looked up from germline, CDR1 is KGHSH and CDR2 is LQKENI. V was clipped by 3 bases and J by 5 bases; unmatched bases: 4. The CDR3 consists of 15 residues. In nucleotides, the CDR3 is TGTGCCAGCTCACCTGTAGCGGGAGAGACCGGGGAGCTGTTTTTT. Its translation is CASSPVAGETGELFF.

V gene TRBV6-1 combines with J gene TRBJ1-1; D not certain. Trimming took 2 bases from V and 0 from J, leaving 10 bases between them. Germline-derived CDR1 and CDR2 are MNHNS and SASEGT. There are 15 residues in the CDR3. Here the CDR3 reads CASSETSLMNTEAFF. The CDR3, as DNA: TGTGCCAGCAGTGAAACCTCACTCATGAACACTGAAGCTTTCTTT.

This chain uses TRBV20-1 with TRBJ2-5; 13 bases are a match to TRBD2. From germline, CDR1 is DFQATT and CDR2 SNEGSKA (reference sequence). With 3 bases clipped from V and 5 bases from J, the junction kept 12 bases outside the gene matches. This CDR3 contains 17 residues. CDR3 nucleotides: TGCAGTGCTAGTGGCGGGACTAGCGGGGTCCAGAGGGAGACCCAGTACTTC. Translated, it gives CSASGGTSGVQRETQYF.

This chain uses TRBV5-5 with TRBJ1-2; D uncertain. Per germline, CDR1 SGHKS and CDR2 YYEKEE (reference sequence). This CDR3 comprises 14 residues. Trimming removed 0 bases from V and 7 bases from J, with 13 bases in between. The CDR3 nucleotides read TGTGCCAGCAGCTTGGAGCCAGGCGTCATTGGCTACACCTTC. Translating it yields CASSLEPGVIGYTF.

This clone showed up just a few times. The rearrangement links TRBV7-6 to TRBJ2-3; 10 nucleotides line up with TRBD2. Unmatched junction bases numbered 13, after V lost 5 bases and J lost 2 bases. This CDR3 spans 18 amino acids. Germline CDR1 SGHVS, CDR2 FNYEAQ. CDR3 DNA: TGTGCCAGCAGCCCCCTGGGGGGTAGCGGGGGGTTCACAGATACGCAGTATTTT. Its protein is CASSPLGGSGGFTDTQYF.

The J gene is TRBJ2-1, the V gene TRBV6-4, with D possibly matching TRBD2 (7 bases). This CDR3 spans 15 amino acids. Looked up from germline, CDR1 is MRHNA and CDR2 is SNTAGT. V was clipped by 4 bases and J by 6 bases, with 16 bases between them. The CDR3 loop is CASSVFRGAGNEQFF. DNA of the CDR3: TGTGCCAGCAGTGTTTTTCGGGGGGCGGGCAATGAGCAGTTCTTC.

CDR3 protein: CASSNRGGDTEAFF. CDR3 nucleotide sequence: TGTGCCAGCAGCAACAGGGGCGGGGACACTGAAGCTTTCTTT. The J gene is TRBJ1-1, the V gene TRBV3-1 (or the pseudogene TRBV3-2); 7 nucleotides match TRBD1. CDR3 size: 14 residues. Germline CDR1 is LGHDT and CDR2 is YNNKEL (reference sequence). J lost 3 bases, V lost 5 bases, and 6 bases had no gene match.

The rearrangement links TRBV12-3 or TRBV12-4 to TRBJ2-7; D might be TRBD1 (6 bases). This CDR3 is 12 amino acids long. Deletions cut 5 bases from V and 6 bases from J, with 11 bases between. CDR3 in DNA: TGTGCCAGCAGTCCAGGGGTCGGCGAGCAGTACTTC. Amino acid sequence: CASSPGVGEQYF.